This T cell receptor (beta chain) emerged from a study of blood T cell repertoires in COVID-19. The overall study: T cells, B-cell-depleted T cells, or PBMCs supplied cDNA or gDNA.

Study processing details: Reference gene primer amplification yielded estimated nucleated cell counts. Produced via immunoSEQ multiplex PCR; TCRdb's table is partial and in-frame only. The D gene and trimming were derived from the DNA, and the V and J assignments and clone size from that table. The sample records tens of thousands of clones, approximately 80% being singletons. There are 14 residues in the CDR3. Germline loops: CDR1 LNHDA, CDR2 SQIVND (reference sequence). With V trimmed by 3 bases and J by 3 bases, 3 bases remained unmatched. Sequencing was done on a sample of peripheral blood. The chain uses TRBV19 and TRBJ2-3, with 7 bases lining up with TRBD2. This clonotype was obtained from a man aged 70 or older with acute or convalescent COVID-19. CDR3: CASSILGGTDTQYF. DNA for the CDR3: TGTGCCAGTAGTATTTTGGGAGGGACAGATACGCAGTATTTT.